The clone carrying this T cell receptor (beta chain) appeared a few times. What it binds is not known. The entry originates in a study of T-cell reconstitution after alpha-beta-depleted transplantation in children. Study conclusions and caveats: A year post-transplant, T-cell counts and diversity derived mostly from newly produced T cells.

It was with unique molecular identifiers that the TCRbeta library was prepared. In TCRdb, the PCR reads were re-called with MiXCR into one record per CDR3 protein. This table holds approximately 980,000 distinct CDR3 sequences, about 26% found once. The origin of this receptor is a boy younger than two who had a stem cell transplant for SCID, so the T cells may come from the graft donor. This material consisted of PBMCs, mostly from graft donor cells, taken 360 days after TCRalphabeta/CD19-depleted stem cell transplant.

CDR3 loop: CASSLAFDGTSGGARNEQFF. The CDR3 DNA is TGCGCCAGCAGCTTGGCCTTTGATGGGACTAGCGGGGGGGCGAGAAATGAGCAGTTCTTC. The chain is built from TRBV5-1 and TRBJ2-1; 16 bases map to TRBD2. CDR3 size: 20 residues. CDR1 and CDR2 (germline): SGHRS, YFSETQ. The trim removed 0 bases at V and 7 bases at J, leaving 13 bases unmatched.